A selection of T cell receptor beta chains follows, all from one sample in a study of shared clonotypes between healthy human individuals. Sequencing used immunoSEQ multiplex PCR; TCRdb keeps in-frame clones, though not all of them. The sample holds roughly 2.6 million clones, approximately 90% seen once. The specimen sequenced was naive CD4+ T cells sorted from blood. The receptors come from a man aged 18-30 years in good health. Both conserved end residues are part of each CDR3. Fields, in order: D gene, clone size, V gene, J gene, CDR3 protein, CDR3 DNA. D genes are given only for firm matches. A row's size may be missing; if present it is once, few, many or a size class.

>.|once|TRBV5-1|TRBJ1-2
CASSLGLRGQNLLGYTF
TGCGCCAGCAGCTTGGGTCTGCGTGGACAGAATTTGCTTGGCTACACCTTC
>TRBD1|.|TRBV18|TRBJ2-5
CASSPLETGKETQYF
TGTGCCAGCTCACCACTAGAGACAGGGAAAGAGACCCAGTACTTC
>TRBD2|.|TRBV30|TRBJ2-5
CAWDTGTSKETQYF
TGTGCCTGGGATACCGGGACTAGCAAGGAGACCCAGTACTTC
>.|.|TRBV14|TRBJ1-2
CASSQAIREKFSILGYTF
TGTGCCAGCAGCCAAGCTATACGAGAAAAGTTTTCTATTTTGGGCTACACCTTC
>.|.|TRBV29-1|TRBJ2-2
CSVPTFAGELFF
TGCAGCGTTCCGACCTTCGCCGGGGAGCTGTTTTTT
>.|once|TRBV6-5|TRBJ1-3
CASSRPGGSGNTIYF
TGTGCCAGCAGCCGTCCAGGAGGCTCTGGAAACACCATATATTTT
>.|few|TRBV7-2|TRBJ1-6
CASSTYNSPLHF
TGTGCCAGCAGCACTTATAATTCACCCCTCCACTTT
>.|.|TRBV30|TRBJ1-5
CAWSYRDGQPQHF
TGTGCCTGGAGTTACAGGGACGGCCAGCCCCAGCATTTT
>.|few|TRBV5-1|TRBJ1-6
CASSLAGGDNSPLHF
TGCGCCAGCAGCTTGGCCGGCGGGGACAATTCACCCCTCCACTTT
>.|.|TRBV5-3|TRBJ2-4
CARSPPDGVRAKNIQYF
TGTGCCAGAAGCCCGCCTGACGGGGTTCGAGCCAAAAACATTCAGTACTTC
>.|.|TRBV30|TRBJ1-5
CAWSVGDLLGQPQHF
TGTGCCTGGAGTGTTGGTGACCTCCTTGGTCAGCCCCAGCATTTT
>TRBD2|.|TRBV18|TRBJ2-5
CASSPPGTSGGHQETQYF
TGTGCCAGCTCACCACCGGGAACCAGCGGGGGCCACCAAGAGACCCAGTACTTC
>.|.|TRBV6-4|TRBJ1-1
CASSLTVNTEAFF
TGTGCCAGCAGTTTGACGGTGAACACTGAAGCTTTCTTT
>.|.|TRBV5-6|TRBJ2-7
CASSPLRLAYEQYF
TGTGCCAGCAGCCCGCTGCGGCTAGCCTACGAGCAGTACTTC
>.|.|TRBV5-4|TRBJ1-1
CASSLQGAGTEAFF
TGTGCCAGCAGCTTGCAAGGGGCTGGCACTGAAGCTTTCTTT
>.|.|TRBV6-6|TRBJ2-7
CASSPGPNGAYEQYF
TGTGCCAGCAGTCCGGGCCCTAATGGAGCCTACGAGCAGTACTTC
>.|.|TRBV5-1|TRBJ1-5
CASSLEGNRQPQHF
TGCGCCAGCAGCTTGGAGGGGAACCGACAGCCCCAGCATTTT
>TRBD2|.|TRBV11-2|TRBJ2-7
CASSSLKTSGGIYEQYF
TGTGCCAGCAGCTCCCTGAAGACTAGCGGGGGCATCTACGAGCAGTACTTC
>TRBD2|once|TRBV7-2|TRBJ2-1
CASSLEIAGDPMKQFF
TGTGCCAGCAGCTTAGAGATAGCGGGAGACCCAATGAAGCAGTTCTTC
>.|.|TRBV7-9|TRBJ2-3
CASSSSASTATQYF
TGTGCCAGCAGCTCCTCCGCCAGCACAGCTACGCAGTATTTT
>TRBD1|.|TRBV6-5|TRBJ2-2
CASRLDRGGTGELFF
TGTGCCAGCAGGTTGGACAGGGGAGGGACCGGGGAGCTGTTTTTT
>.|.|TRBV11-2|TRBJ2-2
CASSTARSGELFF
TGTGCCAGCAGCACCGCCCGGTCCGGGGAGCTGTTTTTT
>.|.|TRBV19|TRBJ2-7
CASSVVGGTYEQYF
TGTGCCAGTAGTGTGGTAGGGGGTACCTACGAGCAGTACTTC
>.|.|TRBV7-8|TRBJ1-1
CASSLAVGATEAFF
TGTGCCAGCAGCTTAGCGGTAGGAGCCACTGAAGCTTTCTTT
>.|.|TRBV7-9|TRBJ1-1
CASSLGNVVDYAEAFF
TGTGCCAGCAGCTTAGGTAACGTCGTGGATTATGCTGAAGCTTTCTTT
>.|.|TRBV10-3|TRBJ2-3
CAISESVGVNTDTQYF
TGTGCCATCAGTGAGTCGGTGGGAGTGAACACAGATACGCAGTATTTT
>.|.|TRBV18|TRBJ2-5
CASSSMGSETQYF
TGTGCCAGCTCAAGCATGGGGTCGGAGACCCAGTACTTC
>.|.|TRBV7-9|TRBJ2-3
CASSPQSDTQYF
TGTGCCAGCAGCCCCCAGAGTGATACGCAGTATTTT
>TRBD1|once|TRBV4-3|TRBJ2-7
CASSQGLRDRAYEQYF
TGCGCCAGCAGCCAAGGTCTCCGGGACAGGGCCTACGAGCAGTACTTC
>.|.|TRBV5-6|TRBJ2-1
CASSLKDGGQFF
TGTGCCAGCAGCTTGAAGGACGGAGGGCAGTTCTTC
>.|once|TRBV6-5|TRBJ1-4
CASSQNRDEKLFF
TGTGCCAGCAGTCAAAACCGGGACGAAAAACTGTTTTTT
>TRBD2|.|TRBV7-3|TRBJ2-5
CASRPNSGGPQETQYF
TGTGCCAGCAGACCTAATAGCGGGGGGCCGCAAGAGACCCAGTACTTC
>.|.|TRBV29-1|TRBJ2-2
CSVNRNTGELFF
TGCAGCGTCAACAGGAACACCGGGGAGCTGTTTTTT
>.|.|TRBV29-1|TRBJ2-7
CSARNAYEQYF
TGCAGCGCCCGAAATGCCTACGAGCAGTACTTC
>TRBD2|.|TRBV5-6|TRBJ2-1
CATNGRSGQTEQFF
TGTGCCACCAACGGGAGGTCGGGGCAGACCGAGCAGTTCTTC
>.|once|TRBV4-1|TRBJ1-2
CASSQGPDNYGYTF
TGCGCCAGCAGCCAAGGTCCAGACAACTATGGCTACACCTTC
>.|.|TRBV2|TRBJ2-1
CASSSSSSYNEQFF
TGTGCCAGCAGCAGCTCCAGCTCCTACAATGAGCAGTTCTTC
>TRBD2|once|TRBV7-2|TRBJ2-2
CASSLRFLGGSNTGELFF
TGTGCCAGCAGCTTACGATTCCTGGGAGGGTCGAACACCGGGGAGCTGTTTTTT
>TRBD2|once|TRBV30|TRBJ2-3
CAWMPGRWLAGYSTDTQYF
TGTGCCTGGATGCCGGGACGGTGGCTAGCGGGGTATAGCACAGATACGCAGTATTTT
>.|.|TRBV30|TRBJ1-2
CAWSVQGRGTNYGYTF
TGTGCCTGGAGTGTCCAGGGTCGAGGGACTAACTATGGCTACACCTTC
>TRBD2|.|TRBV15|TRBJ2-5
CATSRGLATEETQYF
TGTGCCACCAGCAGAGGACTAGCCACCGAAGAGACCCAGTACTTC
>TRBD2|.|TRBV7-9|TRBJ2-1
CASSLGRASGVYNEQFF
TGTGCCAGCAGCTTAGGCAGGGCTAGCGGGGTTTACAATGAGCAGTTCTTC
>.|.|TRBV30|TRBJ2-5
CAWRPSKETQYF
TGTGCCTGGAGGCCGTCCAAAGAGACCCAGTACTTC
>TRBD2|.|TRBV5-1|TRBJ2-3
CASRPLSGGSPGDTQYF
TGCGCCAGCAGACCTCTTAGCGGGGGGTCCCCCGGGGATACGCAGTATTTT
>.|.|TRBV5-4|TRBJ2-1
CASSLQPDYNEQFF
TGTGCCAGCAGCTTGCAGCCCGATTACAATGAGCAGTTCTTC
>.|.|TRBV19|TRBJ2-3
CASRTSRGKDTQYF
TGTGCCAGTAGAACTAGCCGTGGGAAAGATACGCAGTATTTT
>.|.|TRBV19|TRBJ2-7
CASSQASGLEQYF
TGTGCCAGTAGTCAAGCCTCAGGGCTCGAGCAGTACTTC
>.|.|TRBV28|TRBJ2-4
CASSALRTGSFKNIQYF
TGTGCCAGCAGTGCCCTTAGGACTGGAAGCTTCAAAAACATTCAGTACTTC
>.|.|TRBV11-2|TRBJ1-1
CASSSGQNTEAFF
TGTGCCAGCAGCTCGGGACAGAACACTGAAGCTTTCTTT
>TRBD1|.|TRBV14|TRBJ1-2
CASSPRTGYGYTF
TGTGCCAGCAGCCCCCGGACAGGGTATGGCTACACCTTC
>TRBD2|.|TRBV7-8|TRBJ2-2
CASSLRGGPNTGELFF
TGTGCCAGCAGCTTACGCGGGGGACCGAACACCGGGGAGCTGTTTTTT
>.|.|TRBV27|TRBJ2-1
CASSSRVSSYNEQFF
TGTGCCAGCAGTTCCCGAGTGAGCTCCTACAATGAGCAGTTCTTC
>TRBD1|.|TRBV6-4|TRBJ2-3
CASSEGTGENTQYF
TGTGCCAGCAGTGAGGGGACAGGGGAGAACACGCAGTATTTT
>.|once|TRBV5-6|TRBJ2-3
CASGFYGSTDTQYF
TGTGCCAGCGGTTTTTACGGAAGCACAGATACGCAGTATTTT
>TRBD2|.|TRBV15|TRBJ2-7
CATSRRSSGAEQYF
TGTGCCACCAGCAGACGGTCTAGCGGGGCCGAGCAGTACTTC
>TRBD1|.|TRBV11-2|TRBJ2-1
CASSPRGTPFHEQFF
TGTGCCAGCAGCCCCAGGGGGACCCCATTCCATGAGCAGTTCTTC
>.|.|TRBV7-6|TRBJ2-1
CASSFSGVWGNEQFF
TGTGCCAGCAGCTTTTCTGGCGTATGGGGAAATGAGCAGTTCTTC
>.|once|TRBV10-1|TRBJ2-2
CASSSGGELFF
TGCGCCAGCAGCTCAGGCGGGGAGCTGTTTTTT
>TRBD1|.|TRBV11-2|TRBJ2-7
CASSLVGQGSYEQYF
TGTGCCAGCAGCTTAGTTGGACAGGGCTCCTACGAGCAGTACTTC